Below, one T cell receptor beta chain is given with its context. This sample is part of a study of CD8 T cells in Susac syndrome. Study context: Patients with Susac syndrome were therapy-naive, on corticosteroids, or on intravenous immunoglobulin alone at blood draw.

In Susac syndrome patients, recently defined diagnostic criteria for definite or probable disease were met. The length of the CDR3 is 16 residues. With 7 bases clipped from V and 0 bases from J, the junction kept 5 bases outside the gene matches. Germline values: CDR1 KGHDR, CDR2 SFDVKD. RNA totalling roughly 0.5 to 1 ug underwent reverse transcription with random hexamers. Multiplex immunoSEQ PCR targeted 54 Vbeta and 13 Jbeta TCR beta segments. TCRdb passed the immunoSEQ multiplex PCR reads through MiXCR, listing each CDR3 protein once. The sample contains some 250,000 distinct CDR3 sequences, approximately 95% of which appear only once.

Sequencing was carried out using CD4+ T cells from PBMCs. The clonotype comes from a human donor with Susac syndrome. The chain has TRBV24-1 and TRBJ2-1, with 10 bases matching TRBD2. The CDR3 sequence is CATSPAGGSSYNEQFF. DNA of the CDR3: TGTGCCACCAGCCCAGCGGGAGGGAGCTCCTACAATGAGCAGTTCTTC.